This entry features one T cell receptor (beta chain) sequence. Its antigen is undetermined. The data were taken from a study of cytomegalovirus exposure and HLA in healthy donors. Study observations and caveats: Roughly even sequencing depth across donors was the assumption behind the presence/absence analyses. Fewer than 200 TCR beta chains were listed as cytomegalovirus-associated. In a later analysis, the majority of CMV-associated beta chains seemingly showed HLA restriction.

A multiplex PCR was run with 60 Vbeta primers and 13 Jbeta primers. Assay: immunoSEQ multiplex PCR; the TCRdb copy retains only in-frame clones and omits some. The profile shows 150,000 to 200,000 clones, roughly 82% of them singletons. Germline V gene data show CDR1 as SNHLY and CDR2 as FYNNEI. V lost 6 bases to trimming and J lost 0 bases; unmatched junction nucleotides: 7. The length of the CDR3 is 16 residues. The sequencing sample was made of PBMCs. J is TRBJ2-1 and V is TRBV2, with 8 bases matching TRBD1. The TCR sequence derives from a man aged 50-59 years in good health and CMV-seropositive. This CDR3 is CASRRTGTDSYNEQFF. In DNA form, the CDR3 reads TGTGCCAGCAGGAGGACAGGGACCGACTCCTACAATGAGCAGTTCTTC.